This T cell receptor beta chain is from a study of Ad26.COV2.S vaccination and SARS-CoV-2 variants. On the study more broadly: Trial arm assignment for the donor was COV1001 Ad26.COV2.S. Intramuscular Ad26.COV2.S doses were given once or twice, 56 days apart. Study findings and constraints: Non-spike TCR breadth was similar in vaccine and placebo recipients.

This clone was counted a few times. Its antigen is undetermined. The treatment was: roughly 20 received Ad26.COV2.S at low or high dose, single or two shots; roughly five received placebo; per-sample allocation not given. On day 63 after the first injection, vaccine and placebo recipients gave samples. Wuhan-strain spike was delivered by a replication-incompetent Ad26 vector. The assay was immunoSEQ multiplex PCR, and TCRdb's table has in-frame clones only and misses some. The table shows approximately 340,000 clones, with around 84% occurring only once. In germline, CDR1 is MDHEN, CDR2 SYDVKM. The CDR3 is 15 amino acids. Trimming took 8 bases from V and 2 from J; bases not matched to a gene: 11.

The input for sequencing was peripheral blood, taken in a trial of Ad26.COV2.S vaccine versus placebo. The source of this sequence is a person aged 18-65 years who received the Ad26.COV2.S COVID-19 vaccine or a placebo. The rearrangement links TRBV28 to TRBJ1-2; TRBD1 matches at 7 bases. The DNA for the CDR3 is TGTGCCAGCCTTCCAACAGGGGCAAAGAACTATGGCTACACCTTC. It encodes CASLPTGAKNYGYTF.